By proportion, the clone carrying this T cell receptor beta chain is medium-sized (0.01 to 0.1%). Antigen specificity is unknown. This specimen comes from a study of immune evolution from preneoplasia to lung adenocarcinoma. CDR1 MGHRA and CDR2 YSYEKL come from the germline V gene. This CDR3 spans 18 amino acids. V shed 0 bases, J shed 2 bases, and the junction held 10 bases outside the gene matches. Resections took place in Japan or China from the mid-2010s to the late 2010s. H&E slides confirmed each diagnosis, reviewed by two pathologists independently. Study findings and constraints: From normal lung to invasive adenocarcinoma, top clone frequencies appeared to decrease. Clonality was highest in normal lung, lower in later-stage lesions apparently.

The assay was immunoSEQ multiplex PCR, and TCRdb's table has in-frame clones only and misses some. This table has thousands of clones, 78% appearing once. Sequencing used FFPE adjacent normal lung tissue. The receptor's source is a person aged 55-80 years with lung adenocarcinoma. The chain uses TRBV4-1 and TRBJ2-1, with 7 positions matching TRBD2. CDR3 bases: TGCGCCAGCAGCCAAGAAGCCCTGGGGGGGGGAGCCTACAATGAGCAGTTCTTC. Translated, it gives CASSQEALGGGAYNEQFF.